What follows describes a single T cell receptor (beta chain). The antigen remains unidentified. This sample stems from a study of graft-versus-host responses after intestinal transplantation. Repertoires were generated with immunoSEQ multiplex PCR, while TCRdb's copy carries only in-frame clones and drops some. The sample includes approximately 99,000 clones, around 91% of them seen just once. V gave up 7 bases and J gave up 4 bases, with 24 bases separating them. The CDR3 runs to 16 residues. The germline V gene encodes CDR1 SGHDT and CDR2 YYEEEE. Study outcomes and limitations: Peak GvH clone levels in circulation were associated with early post-transplant HvG declines.

This TCR was sampled from a human donor who was the organ donor for an intestinal transplant. The chain employs TRBV5-6 and TRBJ2-7; D possibly corresponds to TRBD1 (5 bases). This specimen consisted of unstimulated CD4+ T cells sorted from spleen or lymph node cells, obtained before transplant. CDR3 sequence: CASPPAGHEGVYEQYF. CDR3 bases: TGTGCCAGCCCTCCAGCTGGACATGAAGGTGTGTACGAGCAGTACTTC.